The 18 T cell receptor beta chains listed next were all sequenced from one sample in a study of blood T cells in healthy people across ages. Together with a sample-barcoded 5' primer, a J-beta primer mix was included in a second PCR lasting about 6 to 12 cycles. TCRdb reprocessed the 5' RACE reads with MiXCR, giving one entry per CDR3 protein. The sample records 870,000 or so distinct CDR3 sequences, less than 35% being singletons. The specimen sequenced was blood. These receptor sequences come from a woman over 75 in good health.

The chain joins TRBV5-1 to TRBJ2-7, with D uncertain. The CDR3 totals 15 residues. Trimming took 0 bases from V and 0 from J, leaving 10 bases between them. CDR1 is SGHRS and CDR2 is YFSETQ in the germline V gene. CDR3 in amino acids: CASSLAAASSYEQYF. The CDR3 nucleotides read TGCGCCAGCAGCTTGGCGGCGGCCAGCTCCTACGAGCAGTACTTC.

Many counts were recorded for this clonotype. V and J are TRBV2 and TRBJ2-1; D unclear. Per the germline V gene, CDR1 is SNHLY and CDR2 is FYNNEI. Trimming pared 7 bases from V and 4 bases from J, leaving 11 bases between. This CDR3 has 13 amino acids. CDR3 DNA sequence: TGTGCCAGCATAACAGTTCCTTACAATGAGCAGTTCTTC. This translates into CASITVPYNEQFF.

There are a few counts of this clonotype. The chain couples TRBV5-4 to TRBJ2-7; D is possibly TRBD1 (5 bases). In germline, CDR1 is SGHNT, CDR2 YYREEE (reference sequence). V was pared by 1 base and J by 2 bases, with 13 bases between. The CDR3 covers 15 residues. The CDR3 DNA reads TGTGCCAGCAGCTTGAGGGGTCGCTCCCCCTACGAGCAGTACTTC. As protein: CASSLRGRSPYEQYF.

This clonotype was seen at least ten times. V gene TRBV20-1 combines with J gene TRBJ2-7; 10 bases align to TRBD1. Germline CDR1 DFQATT, CDR2 SNEGSKA (reference sequence). The length of the CDR3 is 13 residues. J gave up 3 bases and V 6 bases, and 5 bases lay outside the gene matches. CDR3 loop: CSANRDRGYEQYF. CDR3 nucleotide sequence: TGCAGTGCCAACCGGGACAGGGGCTACGAGCAGTACTTC.

Many counts were recorded for this clonotype. This rearrangement joins TRBV18 to TRBJ2-4; no reliable D call. The V gene lost 2 bases and the J gene lost 0 bases, with 8 bases spanning the gap. CDR1 and CDR2 (germline): KGHSH, LQKENI. CDR3 length equals 15 residues. The CDR3 is CASSPTEIAKNIQYF. DNA for the CDR3: TGTGCCAGCTCACCAACAGAAATAGCCAAAAACATTCAGTACTTC.

In regard to this clonotype: A much larger clone differs from this one at a single base, so this may be a read error. The chain recombines TRBV27 with TRBJ2-1; D might be TRBD2 (5 bases). With 11 bases removed from V and 6 bases from J, the gap between germline ends came to 14 bases. Germline V gives CDR1 MNHEY, CDR2 SMNVEV (reference sequence). The CDR3 is made up of 12 amino acids. The CDR3 DNA follows: TGTGCCTGCGTCTCGGACTTCAATGAGCAGTTCTTC. Residues: CACVSDFNEQFF.

This clonotype was detected many times. This rearrangement joins TRBV7-6 to TRBJ1-1; D is uncertain. V shed 3 bases and J shed 1 base, with 6 bases lying between them. CDR3 length equals 13 residues. Germline CDR1 is SGHVS and CDR2 is FNYEAQ. CDR3 sequence reads: CASSFAPNTEAFF. Written as DNA, the CDR3 is TGTGCCAGCAGCTTCGCCCCGAACACTGAAGCTTTCTTT.

As to this clonotype: A much larger clone lies a single base off, so this may be a read error. This chain links TRBV20-1 with TRBJ1-5; D call uncertain. This CDR3 contains 12 residues. CDR1 and CDR2 from the germline V gene are DFQATT and SNEGSKA (reference sequence). The DNA of the CDR3 is TGCAGGGCTAAAGAACAGCTTCAGCCCCAGCATTTT. Translation: CRAKEQLQPQHF.

This clonotype appeared a few times. The CDR3 DNA sequence: TGTGCCAGTAGTGGAAGACAGGGGGAAAGCTCCTACAATGAGCAGTTCTTC. The encoded protein is CASSGRQGESSYNEQFF. The rearrangement joins TRBV19 to TRBJ2-1, with TRBD1 identical over 9 bases. With 5 bases clipped from V and 0 bases from J, the junction kept 8 bases outside the gene matches. The CDR3 is 17 amino acids. Germline values: CDR1 LNHDA, CDR2 SQIVND (reference sequence).

The sample holds one count of this clonotype. This sequence may be a read error, since a much larger clone differs from it by one base. The V and J genes are TRBV4-2 and TRBJ1-2; D not resolved. The CDR3 is 14 amino acids. CDR1 and CDR2 (germline): LGHNA, YNFKEQ. Deletions cut 1 base from V and 3 bases from J, with 9 bases between. The CDR3 DNA reads as TGTGCCAGCAGCCAAGGGACGGTAGACTATGGCTACACCTTC. Residues: CASSQGTVDYGYTF.

This clonotype was observed many times. This chain joins TRBV20-1 and TRBJ2-3; D unresolved. The CDR3 has 12 amino acids. Germline loops: CDR1 DFQATT, CDR2 SNEGSKA (reference sequence). Between the trimmed V and J ends, which lost 5 bases and 0 bases, there was a span of 6 bases. CDR3: CSASSSTDTQYF. CDR3 DNA sequence: TGCAGTGCTTCGAGTAGCACAGATACGCAGTATTTT.

There are many counts of this clonotype. The V call is TRBV2, the J call TRBJ1-2; 7 bases are shared with TRBD1. The CDR3 loop spans 13 amino acids. CDR1 and CDR2 from the germline V gene are SNHLY and FYNNEI. After removal of 6 bases from V and 3 bases from J, the junction contained 4 bases not matched to a gene. The CDR3 DNA reads TGTGCCAGCAGGGATACAGGGGACTATGGCTACACCTTC. Amino acids: CASRDTGDYGYTF.

This clonotype has at least ten counts. This chain connects TRBV7-2 to TRBJ2-5, with D perhaps given as TRBD1 or TRBD2 (5 bases each). CDR1 and CDR2 (germline): SGHTA, FQGNSA. V lost 5 bases and J lost 4, with 17 bases in between. CDR3 length: 15 amino acids. The CDR3 loop reads CASSPSGRAGETQYF. The CDR3, as DNA: TGTGCCAGCAGCCCAAGCGGCAGGGCGGGAGAGACCCAGTACTTC.

Turning to this clonotype: A much more abundant neighbour one base away suggests this may be a read error. V and J are TRBV20-1 and TRBJ1-5, with D hard to call. This CDR3 has 13 residues. Germline lookup yields CDR1 DFQATT and CDR2 SNEGSKA (reference sequence). The CDR3 nucleotides read TGCAGTACTAGATATGGACGGGGTCAGCCCCAGCATTTT. Protein: CSTRYGRGQPQHF.

Ten or more counts support this clonotype. V and J are TRBV5-6 and TRBJ2-5, with a possible D match to TRBD2 (5 bases). CDR1 SGHDT and CDR2 YYEEEE come from the germline V gene. CDR3 size: 14 residues. V lost 1 base and J 11 bases, leaving 18 bases between the germline ends. The CDR3 DNA is TGTGCCAGCAGCTTGATTGTGGTTTCCGGGGAGCAGTACTTC. Its protein is CASSLIVVSGEQYF.

The chain is built from TRBV5-4 and TRBJ2-2; TRBD2 aligns across 15 bases. The junction had 6 bases not matched to a gene; V was cut back by 0 bases and J by 3 bases. CDR3 length: 19 amino acids. Looked up from germline, CDR1 is SGHNT and CDR2 is YYREEE (reference sequence). CDR3 loop: CASSLGGTSGGRDTGELFF. Written as DNA, the CDR3 is TGTGCCAGCAGCTTGGGAGGGACTAGCGGGGGGCGAGACACCGGGGAGCTGTTTTTT.

This clonotype was detected ten times or more. The chain employs TRBV7-2 and TRBJ1-2; D not resolved. Germline CDR1 is SGHTA and CDR2 is FQGNSA. Trimming cost V 1 base and J 8 bases, with 11 bases left between them. The CDR3 extends over 13 amino acids. CDR3 amino acids: CASSLGMSRGYTF. CDR3 sequence (DNA): TGTGCCAGCAGCTTAGGGATGTCGCGAGGCTACACCTTC.

The chain is built from TRBV3-1 and TRBJ2-1; TRBD2 might be the D (5 bases). The CDR3 runs 16 residues. Germline loops: CDR1 LGHDT, CDR2 YNNKEL (reference sequence). Trimming left V 6 bases short and J 2 bases short, with 17 bases between. CDR3 DNA sequence: TGTGCCAGCAGTGACCTTGCTAGCCCACCCTACAATGAGCAGTTCTTC. Amino acid sequence: CASSDLASPPYNEQFF.